The rows below give T cell receptor beta chains drawn from one sample of a study of early T cells in non-severe SARS-CoV-2 infection. TCRdb recomputed calls from the 5' RACE reads with MiXCR, one row per CDR3 protein. The sample lists around 77,000 distinct CDR3 sequences; 9% to 15% were seen once. This sample comprised whole blood, obtained at baseline. The receptors shown here come from an adult who was a healthcare worker with PCR-confirmed SARS-CoV-2 infection or an uninfected control (not recorded which). The donor label of this sample is uncertain. Each CDR3 is given with its conserved first and last residue. The order of the fields is J gene, D gene, CDR3 length, clone size, V gene, CDR3 DNA, CDR3 protein. A D gene is named only where the DNA matches it firmly. The size field is filled for only some rows; it gives once, few, many or a size class.

TRBJ2-1 TRBD2 15 few TRBV2 TGTGCCAGCACTCGAACTAGCGGGGGCTCTCAGGAGCAGTTCTTC CASTRTSGGSQEQFF
TRBJ2-1 . 12 many TRBV29-1 TGCAGCGTCCGGTGGGGGTACAATGAGCAGTTCTTC CSVRWGYNEQFF
TRBJ2-7 . 15 many TRBV20-1 TGCAGTGCTAGAGATGCGAGGTTAAGCTCCTACGAGCAGTACTTC CSARDARLSSYEQYF
TRBJ2-3 . 17 few TRBV12-3/TRBV12-4 TGTGCCAGCAGCCCTGGACTTAACCACCCTAGCACAGATACGCAGTATTTT CASSPGLNHPSTDTQYF
TRBJ2-2 TRBD2 18 . TRBV6-5 TGTGCCAGCAGTTACTCGATCTTTCCTAGCGGGAACACCGGGGAGCTGTTTTTT CASSYSIFPSGNTGELFF
TRBJ2-7 . 13 . TRBV29-1 TGCAGCGGGGGGGACAGTCACTCCTACGAGCAGTACTTC CSGGDSHSYEQYF
TRBJ1-2 . 13 . TRBV4-1 TGCGCCAGCAGCCAGGGGACTGCCCGTGGCTACACCTTC CASSQGTARGYTF
TRBJ2-5 TRBD2 14 many TRBV7-9 TGTGCCGGACGTAGCGGGGGGGCCCGAGAGACCCAGTACTTC CAGRSGGARETQYF
TRBJ2-6 TRBD1 15 few TRBV7-9 TGTGCCAGCAGCTTTAGGGGGCCAGGGGCCAACGTCCTGACTTTC CASSFRGPGANVLTF
TRBJ2-2 . 13 many TRBV12-3/TRBV12-4 TGTGCCAGTACAACAACTAACACCGGGGAGCTGTTTTTT CASTTTNTGELFF
TRBJ1-5 . 13 . TRBV12-3/TRBV12-4 TGTGCCAGCAGTGACAGAAGCAATCAGCCCCAGCATTTT CASSDRSNQPQHF
TRBJ2-3 TRBD2 15 few TRBV9 TGTGCCAGCAGCATTAGCGGGAGTTGGACAGATACGCAGTATTTT CASSISGSWTDTQYF
TRBJ2-1 TRBD2 17 many TRBV7-2 TGTGCCAGCAGCTCCTGGGGCGGGGGTAGCTCCTACAATGAGCAGTTCTTC CASSSWGGGSSYNEQFF
TRBJ2-2 . 14 . TRBV2 TGTGCCAGCAGTGGACCTCAGAACACCGGGGAGCTGTTTTTT CASSGPQNTGELFF
TRBJ1-1 . 10 few TRBV12-3/TRBV12-4 TGTGCCAGCTTCCAGGGGCAGGCTTTCTTT CASFQGQAFF
TRBJ1-6 . 15 many TRBV6-6 TGTGCCAGCAGTTCCGCGACAGGACCCAATTCACCCCTCCACTTT CASSSATGPNSPLHF
TRBJ2-3 TRBD2 16 few TRBV6-2/TRBV6-3 TGTGCCAGCAGTTACGGGCTAGCGGGGAGCACAGATACGCAGTATTTT CASSYGLAGSTDTQYF
TRBJ2-7 TRBD2 14 few TRBV7-6 TGTGCCAGCAGCCCGCGGGGGACGTCCTACGAGCAGTACTTC CASSPRGTSYEQYF
TRBJ2-1 TRBD2 15 many TRBV10-3 TGTGCCATCAGTTACGAGGAGATTAGTGGGGCTAGCGGGCACTTC CAISYEEISGASGHF
TRBJ2-3 TRBD2 15 few TRBV15 TGTGCCACCAGCTTAGCGGGAGTCCGCACAGATACGCAGTATTTT CATSLAGVRTDTQYF
TRBJ2-5 TRBD1 13 few TRBV6-2/TRBV6-3 TGTGCCACCCGACAGGGGCCCCAAGAGACCCAGTACTTC CATRQGPQETQYF
TRBJ2-3 . 13 . TRBV29-1 TGCAGCGTTGAGGGGGGAGCGGGAGATACGCAGTATTTT CSVEGGAGDTQYF
TRBJ2-3 TRBD2 18 . TRBV3-1 TGTGCCAGCAGCCTATGGACTAGCGGCCTATCACGCACAGATACGCAGTATTTT CASSLWTSGLSRTDTQYF
TRBJ2-5 . 14 . TRBV12-3/TRBV12-4 TGTGCCAGCAGTTCACTGGACAGACAAGAGACCCAGTACTTC CASSSLDRQETQYF